The 30 T cell receptor beta chains below come from one sample, sequenced in a study of radiotherapy plus CTLA-4 blockade in lung cancer. Assay used: immunoSEQ multiplex PCR; TCRdb lists only in-frame clones, some missing. The data contain approximately 40,000 clones, 55% to 75% of them singletons. This sample comprised peripheral blood, obtained from a patient treated with radiotherapy plus ipilimumab. Receptors originate from a human donor with non-small cell lung cancer who had stable disease on radiotherapy plus ipilimumab.

This chain joins TRBV5-8 and TRBJ1-5, with D perhaps TRBD1 (5 bases). This CDR3 region has 14 residues. Germline lookup yields CDR1 SGHTS and CDR2 YDEGEE. Deletions cut 0 bases from V and 2 bases from J, with 6 bases between. The CDR3 loop is CASSLGQRNQPQHF. In DNA form, the CDR3 reads TGTGCCAGCAGCTTGGGACAGCGCAATCAGCCCCAGCATTTT.

V and J are TRBV13 and TRBJ2-1; D may be TRBD1 (6 bases). V was shortened by 3 bases and J by 10 bases, with 13 bases between the two germline ends. Germline loops: CDR1 PRHDT, CDR2 FYEKMQ (reference sequence). CDR3 length: 13 amino acids. CDR3 residues: CASSFTGIGEQFF. The CDR3 DNA sequence: TGTGCCAGCAGCTTTACAGGGATCGGGGAGCAGTTCTTC.

For the CDR3, the DNA is TGTGCCAGTAGGGCAGGCATCTATGGCTACACCTTC. Translating it yields CASRAGIYGYTF. The chain recombines TRBV19 with TRBJ1-2; D unclear. The CDR3 consists of 12 residues. Between the trimmed V and J ends, which lost 6 bases and 4 bases, there was a span of 9 bases. Germline CDR1 and CDR2: LNHDA and SQIVND (reference sequence).

This clone was counted once. This chain connects TRBV7-3 to TRBJ2-1, with D uncertain. The CDR3 extends over 13 amino acids. Trimming stripped 1 base from V and 3 bases from J, with 4 bases between. The germline V gene has CDR1 SGHTA and CDR2 FQGTGA. CDR3: CASSLNSYNEQFF. As DNA, the CDR3 is TGTGCCAGCAGCTTAAACAGCTACAATGAGCAGTTCTTC.

This chain uses TRBV15 with TRBJ2-4; 9 bases fit TRBD1. Trimming cost V 5 bases and J 2 bases; bases outside gene matches: 7. Germline V gene lookup returns CDR1 LNHNV and CDR2 YYDKDF (reference sequence). This CDR3 spans 16 amino acids. CDR3 coding DNA: TGTGCCACCAGCCCCCACAGGGGGCTATCCAAAAACATTCAGTACTTC. It is translated as CATSPHRGLSKNIQYF.

This chain joins TRBV29-1 and TRBJ2-7, with D possibly matching TRBD1 (5 bases). Germline V gene lookup returns CDR1 SQVTM and CDR2 ANQGSEA. Trimming removed 7 bases at V and 2 bases at J, with 15 bases between. CDR3 size: 13 residues. CDR3 DNA: TGCAGCGGGGGCGGACACGAGCCCTACGAGCAGTACTTC. Translated, it gives CSGGGHEPYEQYF.

The J gene is TRBJ2-3, the V gene TRBV14; 7 nucleotides line up with TRBD2. Per germline, CDR1 SGHDN and CDR2 FVKESK. Trimming cost V 4 bases and J 13 bases; bases outside gene matches: 20. The CDR3 totals 16 residues. CDR3 loop: CASSPTPGRGSAGKYF. The CDR3 region has the DNA TGTGCCAGCAGCCCAACCCCTGGGCGGGGGTCCGCGGGGAAGTATTTT.

The V and J genes are TRBV19 and TRBJ2-3; 11 nucleotides align to TRBD1. This CDR3 has 14 amino acids. The J segment lost 6 bases and the V segment lost 5 bases, leaving 4 bases of the junction unmatched. Germline V gene lookup returns CDR1 LNHDA and CDR2 SQIVND (reference sequence). The CDR3 nucleotides read TGTGCCAGTAGTGGGACAGGGGGAAGGGATACGCAGTATTTT. It specifies CASSGTGGRDTQYF.

The genes are TRBV9 and TRBJ2-3; the match to TRBD2 covers 11 bases. V shed 3 bases and J 2 bases; nucleotides not matched to a gene: 5. From germline, CDR1 is SGDLS and CDR2 YYNGEE. This CDR3 region has 16 residues. The CDR3 loop reads CASSAHSGGATDTQYF. CDR3 coding DNA: TGTGCCAGCAGCGCCCATAGCGGGGGGGCCACAGATACGCAGTATTTT.

The CDR3 sequence is CASSPSLGTVRNTIYF. CDR3 nucleotide sequence: TGTGCCAGCAGCCCGTCGCTAGGAACCGTGCGAAACACCATATATTTT. The rearrangement joins TRBV11-3 to TRBJ1-3; D is ambiguous. The CDR3 loop spans 16 amino acids. CDR1 SGHNT and CDR2 YENEEA come from the germline V gene. Trimming took off 5 bases at V and 5 bases at J, with 19 bases between the two ends.

Details on this clone: This likely traces to a read error, being one base from a far larger clone. The CDR3 coding sequence is TGCGCCAGCAGCCAAGATCGTCTCGCGGGAGGCTACACCTTC. Translating it yields CASSQDRLAGGYTF. The chain is built from TRBV4-3 and TRBJ1-2; D gene uncertain. Per the germline V gene, CDR1 is LGHNA and CDR2 is YSLEER. The CDR3 extends over 14 amino acids. V gave up 0 bases and J gave up 8 bases, with 13 bases separating them.

The chain uses TRBV28 and TRBJ2-6, with TRBD1 matching over 11 bases. This CDR3 has 18 residues. Germline CDR1 MDHEN, CDR2 SYDVKM. V was pared by 7 bases and J by 0 bases, with 8 bases of the junction left unmatched. In DNA form, the CDR3 reads TGTGCCAGCACCCCCCTGGGACAGGGGGTCTCTGGGGCCAACGTCCTGACTTTC. Residues: CASTPLGQGVSGANVLTF.

This rearrangement joins TRBV10-1 to TRBJ2-1, with TRBD2 matching 7 bases. The ends lost 0 bases at V and 13 bases at J; junction bases unmatched: 3. This CDR3 spans 12 amino acids. Germline V gene data show CDR1 as WNHNN and CDR2 as SYGVQD (reference sequence). The CDR3 sequence: CASSESSGGQFF. Here the CDR3 DNA reads TGCGCCAGCAGTGAGTCTTCGGGAGGACAGTTCTTC.

The chain uses TRBV9 and TRBJ1-2; D is unresolved. The ends were cut back, 2 bases at V and 2 bases at J, with 7 bases in the middle. Germline CDR1 is SGDLS and CDR2 is YYNGEE. The CDR3 contains 13 residues. The CDR3 bases are TGTGCCAGCAGCGTTACACAGAACTATGGCTACACCTTC. It translates to CASSVTQNYGYTF.

For this clone: Lacking the conserved final phenylalanine or tryptophan, this CDR3 likely reflects a read error. This chain uses TRBV5-1 with TRBJ1-1, with TRBD1 matching over 7 bases. The CDR3 has 14 residues. Germline V gene lookup returns CDR1 SGHRS and CDR2 YFSETQ. The junction had 3 bases not matched to a gene; V was cut back by 4 bases and J by 0 bases. The DNA for the CDR3 is TGCGCCAGCAGCATACAGGGGATGAACACTGAAGCTTTCCTT. It specifies CASSIQGMNTEAFL.

This chain links TRBV7-2 with TRBJ2-5; D gene unclear. The CDR3 sequence is 15 residues long. The germline CDR1 and CDR2 sequences are SGHTA and FQGNSA. Between the trimmed V and J ends, which lost 5 bases and 5 bases, there was a span of 18 bases. The CDR3 DNA follows: TGTGCCAGCAGCACCAACTTGAAGACGCGGGAGACCCAGTACTTC. Its protein is CASSTNLKTRETQYF.

The chain couples TRBV28 to TRBJ1-2; 7 bases map to TRBD1. Per the germline V gene, CDR1 is MDHEN and CDR2 is SYDVKM. The CDR3 is 13 amino acids. The V gene end was trimmed by 7 bases and the J gene end by 7 bases; junction bases not matched to a gene: 9. CDR3 loop: CASTDRVLAGYTF. CDR3 in DNA: TGTGCCAGCACCGACAGGGTATTGGCTGGCTACACCTTC.

The chain couples TRBV30 to TRBJ2-5; D might be TRBD1 (6 bases). Per germline, CDR1 GTSNPN and CDR2 SVGIG (reference sequence). Deletions cut 3 bases from V and 5 bases from J, with 16 bases between. CDR3 size: 14 residues. For the CDR3, the DNA is TGTGCCTGGAGCGTAGACAGGATCGGGGAGACCCAGTACTTC. Translated, it gives CAWSVDRIGETQYF.

Concerning this clone itself: This sample includes further DNA sequences coding for the same CDR3. The chain recombines TRBV11-3 with TRBJ2-1; 10 bases map to TRBD2. The germline V gene encodes CDR1 SGHNT and CDR2 YENEEA. The CDR3 totals 15 residues. V lost 1 base, J lost 7 bases, and 4 bases stayed unmatched. The CDR3 loop is CASSLGSGGANEQFF. CDR3 nucleotides: TGTGCCAGCAGCTTAGGGAGCGGGGGGGCAAATGAGCAGTTCTTC.

This sequence joins TRBV30 and TRBJ2-3; 7 nucleotides agree with TRBD2. The junction had 2 bases not matched to a gene; V was cut back by 1 base and J by 4 bases. CDR1 and CDR2 from the germline V gene are GTSNPN and SVGIG (reference sequence). This CDR3 comprises 13 residues. For the CDR3, the DNA is TGTGCCTGGAGTGGCGGGAGTGCAGATACGCAGTATTTT. It codes for CAWSGGSADTQYF.

This clone was seen more than once but under ten times. V gene TRBV7-9 combines with J gene TRBJ2-5; 7 nucleotides agree with TRBD1. Germline CDR1 is SEHNR and CDR2 is FQNEAQ (reference sequence). V was clipped by 3 bases and J by 5 bases; unmatched bases: 9. The CDR3 is made up of 15 amino acids. The DNA of the CDR3 is TGTGCCAGCAGCTTGGGTGCAGGGGGTAAGGAGACCCAGTACTTC. Protein: CASSLGAGGKETQYF.

The rearrangement links TRBV2 to TRBJ2-7; no clear D gene. Deletions cut 4 bases from V and 2 bases from J, with 12 bases between. The CDR3 runs to 14 residues. Germline-derived CDR1 and CDR2 are SNHLY and FYNNEI. The CDR3 is CASSVRYSTYEQYF. CDR3 DNA: TGTGCCAGCAGTGTCCGCTACAGTACCTACGAGCAGTACTTC.

This clone occurred a few times. A far larger clone differs by one base, so this is likely a read error. The rearrangement uses TRBV30 and TRBJ1-5, with 7 bases fitting TRBD1. The end of the DNA is better explained by TRBJ2-3, so the J call may be wrong. Germline V gene lookup returns CDR1 GTSNPN and CDR2 SVGIG (reference sequence). This CDR3 has 13 residues. The CDR3 bases are TGTGCCTGGGGGGACAGTCCTGGTTCGCCCCAGTATTTT. It specifies CAWGDSPGSPQYF.

The DNA of the CDR3 is TGTGCCACCAGCATCGGTGGGAGGGAAAAACTGTTTTTT. It encodes CATSIGGREKLFF. The chain is built from TRBV15 and TRBJ1-4; D not certain. The CDR3 sequence is 13 residues long. Germline V CDR1 and CDR2: LNHNV, YYDKDF (reference sequence). Trimming stripped 4 bases from V and 8 bases from J, with 11 bases between.

The J gene is TRBJ2-7, the V gene TRBV27; TRBD2 matches at 8 bases. CDR1 MNHEY and CDR2 SMNVEV come from the germline V gene (reference sequence). This CDR3 spans 13 amino acids. The V segment lost 6 bases and the J segment 6 bases; nucleotides outside the gene matches: 7. The CDR3 protein is CASRAGGGTEQYF. The DNA of the CDR3 is TGTGCCAGCAGGGCCGGGGGGGGGACCGAGCAGTACTTC.

This clone was seen once. V is TRBV13 and J is TRBJ1-4; 10 nucleotides line up with TRBD1. The CDR3 runs to 14 residues. The germline CDR1 and CDR2 sequences are PRHDT and FYEKMQ (reference sequence). J was trimmed by 6 bases and V by 3 bases; bases with no gene match: 1. The CDR3 DNA reads TGTGCCAGCAGCTTTGGGACAGGGGATGAAAAACTGTTTTTT. It encodes CASSFGTGDEKLFF.

The chain links TRBV6-5 to TRBJ2-3, with 7 bases identical to TRBD2. With 5 bases clipped from V and 0 bases from J, the junction kept 5 bases outside the gene matches. The germline V gene has CDR1 MNHEY and CDR2 SVGAGI. The CDR3 runs 15 residues. This CDR3 is CASSRDYTSTDTQYF. CDR3 in DNA: TGTGCCAGCAGTAGGGACTACACAAGCACAGATACGCAGTATTTT.

J is TRBJ2-3 and V is TRBV4-3, with 9 bases fitting TRBD2. This CDR3 is built from 18 residues. With V trimmed by 1 base and J by 1 base, 9 bases remained unmatched. Germline CDR1 reads LGHNA; CDR2 reads YSLEER. CDR3 coding DNA: TGCGCCAGCAGCCAAGGAACAGCGGGGGGCCTCCGCACAGATACGCAGTATTTT. It is translated as CASSQGTAGGLRTDTQYF.

The chain joins TRBV7-2 to TRBJ1-1; D unclear. CDR1 and CDR2 (germline): SGHTA, FQGNSA. V was cut by 8 bases and J by 5 bases, with 15 bases left in between. The CDR3 loop spans 13 amino acids. CDR3 region: CASGLFVWTEAFF. Written as DNA, the CDR3 is TGTGCCAGCGGACTCTTTGTTTGGACTGAAGCTTTCTTT.

The rearrangement uses TRBV18 and TRBJ1-1; TRBD1 might be the D (6 bases). The V gene's germline CDR1 is KGHSH and CDR2 LQKENI. Trimming took 2 bases from V and 0 from J, leaving 13 bases between them. This CDR3 is 16 amino acids long. The CDR3 is CASSPGEGVMNTEAFF. DNA for the CDR3: TGTGCCAGCTCACCAGGGGAGGGGGTCATGAACACTGAAGCTTTCTTT.